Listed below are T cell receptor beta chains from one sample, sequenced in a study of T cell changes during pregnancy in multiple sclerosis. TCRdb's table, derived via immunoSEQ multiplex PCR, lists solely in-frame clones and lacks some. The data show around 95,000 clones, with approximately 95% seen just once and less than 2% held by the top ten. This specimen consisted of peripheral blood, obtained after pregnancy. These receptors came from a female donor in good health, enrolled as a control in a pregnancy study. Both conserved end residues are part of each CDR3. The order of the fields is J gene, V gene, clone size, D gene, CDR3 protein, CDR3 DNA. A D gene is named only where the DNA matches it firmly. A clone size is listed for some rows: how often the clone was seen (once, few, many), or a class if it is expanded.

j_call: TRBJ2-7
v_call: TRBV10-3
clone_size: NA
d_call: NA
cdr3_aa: CAISDVGSVSSYEQYF
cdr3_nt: TGTGCCATCAGTGATGTAGGGAGCGTTAGCTCCTACGAGCAGTACTTC

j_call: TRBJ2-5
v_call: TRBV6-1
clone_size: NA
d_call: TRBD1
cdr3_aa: CASSVRTGMEETQYF
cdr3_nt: TGTGCCAGCAGTGTACGGACAGGGATGGAAGAGACCCAGTACTTC

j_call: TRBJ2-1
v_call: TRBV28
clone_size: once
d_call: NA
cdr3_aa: CASSSGFLLYNEQFF
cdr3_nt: TGTGCCAGCAGTTCGGGGTTCCTCCTATACAATGAGCAGTTCTTC

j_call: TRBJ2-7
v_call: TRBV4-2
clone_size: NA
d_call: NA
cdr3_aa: CASSQDITSSYEQYF
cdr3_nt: TGTGCCAGCAGCCAAGATATCACTAGCTCCTACGAGCAGTACTTC

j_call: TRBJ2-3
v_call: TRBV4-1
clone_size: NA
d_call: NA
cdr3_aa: CASSQSRFADTQYF
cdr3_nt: TGCGCCAGCAGCCAGAGCCGGTTTGCTGATACGCAGTATTTT

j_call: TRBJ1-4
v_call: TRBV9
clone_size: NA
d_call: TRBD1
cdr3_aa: CASSVGTGGHEKLFF
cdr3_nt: TGTGCCAGCAGCGTTGGGACAGGGGGCCATGAAAAACTGTTTTTT

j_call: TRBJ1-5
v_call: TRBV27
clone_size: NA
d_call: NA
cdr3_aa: CASSLAGNSNQPQHF
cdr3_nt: TGTGCCAGCAGTTTAGCAGGGAACAGCAATCAGCCCCAGCATTTT

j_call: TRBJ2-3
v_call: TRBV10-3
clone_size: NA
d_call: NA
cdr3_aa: CAISVGGSADTQYF
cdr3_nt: TGTGCCATCAGTGTGGGGGGAAGCGCAGATACGCAGTATTTT

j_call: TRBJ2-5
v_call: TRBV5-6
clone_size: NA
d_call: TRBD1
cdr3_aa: CASSTGGAIGETQYF
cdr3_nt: TGTGCCAGCAGCACAGGGGGCGCGATCGGGGAGACCCAGTACTTC

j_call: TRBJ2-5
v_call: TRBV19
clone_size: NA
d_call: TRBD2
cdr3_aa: CASSFSAGVGETQYF
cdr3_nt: TGTGCCAGTAGTTTCTCTGCGGGGGTAGGGGAGACCCAGTACTTC

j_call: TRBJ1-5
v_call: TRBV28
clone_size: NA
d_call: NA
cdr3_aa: CASETGWNQPQHF
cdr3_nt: TGTGCCAGCGAGACAGGATGGAATCAGCCCCAGCATTTT

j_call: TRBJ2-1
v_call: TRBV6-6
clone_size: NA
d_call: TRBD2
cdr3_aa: CASSSGLASYNEQFF
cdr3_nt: TGTGCCAGCAGTTCCGGACTAGCGTCCTACAATGAGCAGTTCTTC

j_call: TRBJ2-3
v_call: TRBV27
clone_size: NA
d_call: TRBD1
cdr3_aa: CASSLWVTGLADTQYF
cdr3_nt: TGTGCCAGCAGTTTATGGGTGACAGGGCTGGCAGATACGCAGTATTTT

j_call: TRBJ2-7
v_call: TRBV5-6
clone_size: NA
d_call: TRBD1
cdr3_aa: CASSPDRGNLYEQYF
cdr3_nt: TGTGCCAGCAGTCCTGACAGGGGAAATCTCTACGAGCAGTACTTC

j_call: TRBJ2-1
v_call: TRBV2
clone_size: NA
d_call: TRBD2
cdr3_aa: CASSGLTGALTSGNEQFF
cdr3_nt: TGTGCCAGCAGTGGCCTCACAGGGGCGCTGACTAGCGGGAATGAGCAGTTCTTC

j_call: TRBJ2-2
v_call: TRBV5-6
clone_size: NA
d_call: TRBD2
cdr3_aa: CASTKREGSGELFF
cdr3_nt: TGTGCCAGCACAAAGCGGGAGGGGTCCGGGGAGCTGTTTTTT

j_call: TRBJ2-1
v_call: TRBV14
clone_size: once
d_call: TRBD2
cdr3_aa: CASSQATRTRAYNEQFF
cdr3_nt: TGTGCCAGCAGCCAAGCAACTAGGACTAGGGCGTACAATGAGCAGTTCTTC

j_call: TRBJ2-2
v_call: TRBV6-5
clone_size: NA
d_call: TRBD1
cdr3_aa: CASSKRQGAGELFF
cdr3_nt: TGTGCCAGCAGTAAGCGACAGGGGGCCGGGGAGCTGTTTTTT

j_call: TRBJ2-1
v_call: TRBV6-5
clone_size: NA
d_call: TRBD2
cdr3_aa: CASSYSGRAGDEQFF
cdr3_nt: TGTGCCAGCAGTTATAGCGGGAGGGCCGGAGATGAGCAGTTCTTC

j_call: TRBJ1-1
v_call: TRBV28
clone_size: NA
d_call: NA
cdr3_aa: CASTLPYQGAEAFF
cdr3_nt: TGTGCCAGCACCCTCCCCTACCAGGGTGCTGAAGCTTTCTTT

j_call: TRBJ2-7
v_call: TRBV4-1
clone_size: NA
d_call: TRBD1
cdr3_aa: CASSQDDRGFGEQYF
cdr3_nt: TGCGCCAGCAGCCAAGACGACAGGGGGTTTGGGGAGCAGTACTTC

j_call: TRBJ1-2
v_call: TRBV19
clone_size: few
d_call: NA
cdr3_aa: CASSDRDYGYTF
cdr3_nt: TGTGCCAGCTCGGACAGAGACTATGGCTACACCTTC

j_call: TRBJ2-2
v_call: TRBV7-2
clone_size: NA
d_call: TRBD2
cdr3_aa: CASSYGLADTGELFF
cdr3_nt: TGTGCCAGCAGCTACGGACTAGCGGACACCGGGGAGCTGTTTTTT

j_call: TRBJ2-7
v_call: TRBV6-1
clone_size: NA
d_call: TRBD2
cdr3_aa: CASSVGTSGTYEQYF
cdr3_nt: TGTGCCAGCAGTGTCGGGACTAGCGGAACCTACGAGCAGTACTTC

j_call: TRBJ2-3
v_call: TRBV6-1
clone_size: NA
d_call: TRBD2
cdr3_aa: CASSEIFKGLAGTSTDTQYF
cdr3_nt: TGTGCCAGCAGTGAAATTTTTAAGGGACTAGCGGGTACTAGCACAGATACGCAGTATTTT

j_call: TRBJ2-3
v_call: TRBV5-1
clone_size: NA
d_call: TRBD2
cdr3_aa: CASSPLAGTDTQYF
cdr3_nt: TGCGCCAGCAGCCCATTAGCGGGAACAGATACGCAGTATTTT

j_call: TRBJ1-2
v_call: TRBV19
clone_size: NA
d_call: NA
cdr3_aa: CASSTNSPNYGYTF
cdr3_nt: TGTGCCAGTAGTACAAACAGTCCCAACTATGGCTACACCTTC

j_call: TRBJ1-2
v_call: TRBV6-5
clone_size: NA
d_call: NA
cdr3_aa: CASSSLAGGGYTF
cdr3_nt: TGTGCCAGCAGTTCCCTCGCCGGAGGTGGCTACACCTTC

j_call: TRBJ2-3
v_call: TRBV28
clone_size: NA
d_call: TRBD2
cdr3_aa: CASPKRGGGTDTQYF
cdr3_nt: TGTGCCAGCCCCAAAAGGGGAGGGGGCACAGATACGCAGTATTTT

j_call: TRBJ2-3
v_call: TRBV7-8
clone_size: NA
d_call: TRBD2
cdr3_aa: CASSLVVAGGTDTQYF
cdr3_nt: TGTGCCAGCAGCTTAGTTGTAGCGGGAGGCACAGATACGCAGTATTTT

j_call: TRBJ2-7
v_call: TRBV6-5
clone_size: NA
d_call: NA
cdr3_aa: CASSYSSGTLSYEQYF
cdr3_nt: TGTGCCAGCAGTTACTCATCCGGGACACTCAGCTACGAGCAGTACTTC

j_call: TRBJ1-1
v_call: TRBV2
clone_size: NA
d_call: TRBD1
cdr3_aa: CASSGLRQGAEAFF
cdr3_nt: TGTGCCAGCAGTGGCCTTCGACAGGGGGCTGAAGCTTTCTTT